A single sample gave rise to the 26 T cell receptor beta chains below, sequenced in a study of T cell repertoires in aging, cancer and after chemotherapy. The template was genomic DNA from peripheral blood, not RNA. TRB rearrangements spanning V, D and J were amplified using mixed TRB-A/B primers. TCRdb recomputed calls from the multiplex PCR reads with MiXCR, one row per CDR3 protein. Of 1,500 to 2,000 distinct CDR3 sequences in the sample, approximately 23% were seen once. The sequencing input was blood. The receptors here all came from a human donor with a solid tumor.

Sample share makes this clonotype large. The V gene is TRBV6-5, the J gene TRBJ1-2; 10 bases map to TRBD1. The CDR3 spans 14 residues. J gave up 4 bases and V 6 bases, and 5 bases lay outside the gene matches. Germline loops: CDR1 MNHEY, CDR2 SVGAGI. CDR3 in amino acids: CASSRGQGRYGYTF. The CDR3 coding sequence is TGTGCCAGCAGCCGGGGACAGGGGCGCTATGGCTACACCTTC.

This clonotype has just a few counts. The chain links TRBV19 to TRBJ2-3; D is perhaps TRBD2 (6 bases). The ends were cut back, 0 bases at V and 2 bases at J, with 15 bases in the middle. The CDR3 sequence is 17 residues long. The germline V gene has CDR1 LNHDA and CDR2 SQIVND (reference sequence). CDR3 bases: TGTGCCAGTAGTATAGAGTTTGACGGGGGTAACACAGATACGCAGTATTTT. It codes for CASSIEFDGGNTDTQYF. The entire variable domain, with the rest obtained from reference TRBV19 and TRBJ2-3, is as follows: DGGITQSPKYLFRKEGQNVTLSCEQNLNHDAMYWYRQDPGQGLRLIYYSQIVNDFQKGDIAEGYSVSREKKESFPLTVTSAQKNPTAFYLCASSIEFDGGNTDTQYFGPGTRLTVL.

This rearrangement joins TRBV20-1 to TRBJ2-3; TRBD2 is a possible D gene (6 bases). Germline lookup yields CDR1 DFQATT and CDR2 SNEGSKA (reference sequence). V was trimmed by 0 bases and J by 6 bases, leaving 19 bases between them. This CDR3 spans 16 amino acids. The CDR3 here is CSARDASGGDSDTQYF. CDR3 DNA sequence: TGCAGTGCTAGAGACGCCTCTGGCGGGGACTCCGATACGCAGTATTTT.

The chain uses TRBV5-6 and TRBJ1-1, with D perhaps TRBD1 (5 bases). Trimming stripped 1 base from V and 1 base from J, with 8 bases between. The CDR3 runs 14 residues. The germline V gene has CDR1 SGHDT and CDR2 YYEEEE. Written as DNA, the CDR3 is TGTGCCAGCAGCTTGCCAGGGAGGAACACTGAAGCTTTCTTT. It translates to CASSLPGRNTEAFF.

This clonotype was detected only a few times. The gene calls are TRBV30 and TRBJ2-5; D unclear. The CDR3 contains 12 residues. Germline CDR1 and CDR2: GTSNPN and SVGIG (reference sequence). Trimming shortened V by 5 bases and J by 7 bases, and 14 bases separated the two germline ends. The CDR3 DNA follows: TGTGCCTGGGGACGGTCACCTCGGACCCAGTACTTC. Translation gives CAWGRSPRTQYF.

By share, this clonotype counts as medium-sized (0.01 to 0.1%). This chain connects TRBV12-3 or TRBV12-4 to TRBJ1-2, with D hard to call. Between the trimmed V and J ends, which lost 1 base and 7 bases, there was a span of 10 bases. CDR3 size: 13 residues. The CDR3 region is CASSLGFNGGYTF. CDR3 in DNA: TGTGCCAGCAGTTTAGGTTTTAACGGTGGCTACACCTTC.

By share of the sample, this clonotype is large. V gene TRBV19 combines with J gene TRBJ1-2, with 7 positions matching TRBD1. From germline, CDR1 is LNHDA and CDR2 SQIVND (reference sequence). The length of the CDR3 is 16 residues. Trimming cost V 4 bases and J 0 bases; bases outside gene matches: 8. This chain's CDR3 is CASSRTGQRANYGYTF. CDR3 coding DNA: TGTGCCAGTAGTAGGACAGGTCAGCGAGCTAACTATGGCTACACCTTC. The full variable domain, with the rest looked up from reference TRBV19 and TRBJ1-2, is DGGITQSPKYLFRKEGQNVTLSCEQNLNHDAMYWYRQDPGQGLRLIYYSQIVNDFQKGDIAEGYSVSREKKESFPLTVTSAQKNPTAFYLCASSRTGQRANYGYTFGSGTRLTVV.

This clonotype is medium-sized by share. V usage is TRBV27 and J usage is TRBJ2-5; 15 bases align to TRBD2. With 5 bases clipped from V and 4 bases from J, the junction kept 2 bases outside the gene matches. The germline gives CDR1 MNHEY, CDR2 SMNVEV (reference sequence). This CDR3 has 15 residues. The CDR3: CASSRGLAGGETQYF. The CDR3 region has the DNA TGTGCCAGCAGTAGGGGACTAGCGGGAGGAGAGACCCAGTACTTC.

The J gene is TRBJ2-1, the V gene TRBV11-1, with D perhaps assigned TRBD1 or TRBD2 (6 bases each). The CDR3 sequence is 16 residues long. The V gene lost 1 base and the J gene lost 9 bases, with 19 bases spanning the gap. The germline gives CDR1 SGHAT, CDR2 FQDESV (reference sequence). The CDR3 DNA reads TGTGCCAGCAGCTTAGGACTAGGGTCAGGGGCAGTTGAGCAGTTCTTC. Its translation is CASSLGLGSGAVEQFF.

The rearrangement uses TRBV27 and TRBJ2-1, with a weak D call TRBD1 (6 bases). The CDR3 loop spans 16 amino acids. The ends were cut back, 1 base at V and 2 bases at J, with 12 bases in the middle. CDR1 is MNHEY and CDR2 is SMNVEV in the germline V gene (reference sequence). CDR3 in DNA: TGTGCCAGCAGTTTATTTAGGGGGAGTACCTACAATGAGCAGTTCTTC. It codes for CASSLFRGSTYNEQFF.

This chain connects TRBV5-1 to TRBJ2-6, with 7 bases identical to TRBD1. The CDR3 runs 19 residues. The V gene end was trimmed by 0 bases and the J gene end by 1 base; junction bases not matched to a gene: 10. In germline, CDR1 is SGHRS, CDR2 YFSETQ. CDR3: CASSLGPRGGLSGANVLTF. As DNA, the CDR3 is TGCGCCAGCAGCTTGGGGCCCCGAGGGGGCCTGTCTGGGGCCAACGTCCTGACTTTC.

Concerning this clonotype itself: A single base separates this from a much larger clone, so it may be a read error. J is TRBJ1-2 and V is TRBV7-2, with D perhaps TRBD1 (6 bases). The germline gives CDR1 SGHTA, CDR2 FQGNSA. The CDR3 loop spans 15 amino acids. The CDR3: CDSRQAQQGLGGYTF. Here the CDR3 DNA reads TGTGACAGCAGACAGGCCCAGCAGGGACTGGGTGGCTACACCTTC.

On this clonotype: Since a much larger clone is just one base distant, this may be a read error. The gene calls are TRBV7-2 and TRBJ2-1; D call uncertain. The CDR3 is made up of 13 amino acids. Germline V CDR1 and CDR2: SGHTA, FQGNSA. CDR3 coding DNA: TGTGCCAGCAGCCCTAACACCCCCAATAAGCAGTTCTTC. Translation gives CASSPNTPNKQFF.

This clonotype was picked up a small number of times. V usage is TRBV7-2 and J usage is TRBJ1-2; D gene uncertain. Germline CDR1 SGHTA, CDR2 FQGNSA. The ends were cut back, 1 base at V and 0 bases at J, with 3 bases in the middle. The CDR3 is made up of 13 amino acids. The DNA of the CDR3 is TGTGCCAGCAGCTTAGGACCTAACTATGGCTACACCTTC. Residues: CASSLGPNYGYTF. The full variable domain, in which reference TRBV7-2 and TRBJ1-2 provide the parts outside the CDR3, is GAGVSQSPSNKVTEKGKDVELRCDPISGHTALYWYRQSLGQGLEFLIYFQGNSAPDKSGLPSDRFSAERTGGSVSTLTIQRTQQEDSAVYLCASSLGPNYGYTFGSGTRLTVV.

On this clonotype itself: A much larger clone differs by one base, so this may be a read error. CDR3 in DNA: TGTGCCAGCAGTGAAGAAAGCGGGACCTACAATGATCAGTTCTTC. Protein: CASSEESGTYNDQFF. The genes are TRBV6-5 and TRBJ2-1; 7 positions agree with TRBD2. CDR1 and CDR2 from the germline V gene are MNHEY and SVGAGI. The CDR3 sequence is 15 residues long.

CDR3 residues: CASSLRTSWEDEQFF. DNA for the CDR3: TGCGCCAGCAGCTTGAGGACTAGTTGGGAGGATGAGCAGTTCTTC. The chain is built from TRBV5-1 and TRBJ2-1; 7 positions match TRBD2. The length of the CDR3 is 15 residues. The germline V gene encodes CDR1 SGHRS and CDR2 YFSETQ. The junction had 9 bases not matched to a gene; V was cut back by 1 base and J by 8 bases.

The rearrangement uses TRBV6-5 and TRBJ1-2; weak D call: TRBD1 (5 bases). The length of the CDR3 is 12 residues. The V gene's germline CDR1 is MNHEY and CDR2 SVGAGI. V was trimmed by 2 bases and J by 6 bases, leaving 7 bases between them. The CDR3 protein is CASSYRDHGYTF. The CDR3 DNA reads TGTGCCAGCAGTTACAGGGACCATGGCTACACCTTC.

J is TRBJ1-2 and V is TRBV11-2; D might be TRBD1 (6 bases). V was cut by 4 bases and J by 7 bases, with 22 bases left in between. The CDR3 is 16 residues long. Germline CDR1 SGHAT, CDR2 FQNNGV. The CDR3 here is CASSSSGGLLSGGYTF. The CDR3 DNA sequence: TGTGCCAGCAGCTCCTCGGGGGGGCTTCTCTCCGGTGGCTACACCTTC.

This clonotype was picked up a small number of times. CDR3: CASRMRAGGVTDTQYF. The CDR3 nucleotides are TGTGCCAGCAGGATGAGAGCGGGAGGGGTCACAGATACGCAGTATTTT. The chain is built from TRBV27 and TRBJ2-3; 10 nucleotides align to TRBD2. CDR1 and CDR2 from the germline V gene are MNHEY and SMNVEV (reference sequence). The CDR3 is made up of 16 amino acids. J lost 2 bases, V lost 6 bases, and 8 bases had no gene match.

V usage is TRBV29-1 and J usage is TRBJ2-3, with D possibly being TRBD1 (5 bases). V lost 2 bases and J 9 bases, leaving 9 bases between the germline ends. Germline CDR1 reads SQVTM; CDR2 reads ANQGSEA. The CDR3 runs 11 residues. The CDR3 here is CSVEWGRTQYF. For the CDR3, the DNA is TGCAGCGTTGAATGGGGCAGGACGCAGTATTTT.

The chain combines TRBV11-2 with TRBJ2-1; 14 bases map to TRBD2. The CDR3 is made up of 15 amino acids. Germline CDR1 SGHAT, CDR2 FQNNGV. V lost 3 bases, J lost 10 bases, and 5 bases stayed unmatched. The CDR3 sequence is CASSLYRLAGGEQFF. DNA of the CDR3: TGTGCCAGCAGCTTGTATAGACTAGCGGGGGGGGAGCAGTTCTTC.

This clonotype was seen a few times. V and J are TRBV11-1 and TRBJ2-7; TRBD2 is a possible D gene (5 bases). V was cut by 5 bases and J by 1 base, with 21 bases left in between. CDR1 SGHAT and CDR2 FQDESV come from the germline V gene (reference sequence). CDR3 size: 17 residues. CDR3 in DNA: TGTGCCAGCAGCCGACGCCAAGATAGCGCGGAGTCCTACGAGCAGTACTTC. This codes for CASSRRQDSAESYEQYF.

This clonotype was seen a handful of times. V is TRBV6-1 and J is TRBJ2-7; 16 positions match TRBD2. Germline trimming cut 2 bases from V and 1 base from J; bases unmatched to any gene: 5. The CDR3 runs 18 residues. Germline CDR1 is MNHNS and CDR2 is SASEGT. Here the CDR3 DNA reads TGTGCCAGCAGTGAAAAGGGACTAGCGGGAGGGTGGTCCTACGAGCAGTACTTC. It specifies CASSEKGLAGGWSYEQYF.

By proportion, this clonotype is medium-sized. V is TRBV6-5 and J is TRBJ1-5; the D is unclear. Germline CDR1 is MNHEY and CDR2 is SVGAGI. V was pared by 5 bases and J by 3 bases, with 5 bases between. This CDR3 contains 12 residues. In DNA form, the CDR3 reads TGTGCCAGCAGTCCCCCCAATCAGCCCCAGCATTTT. This codes for CASSPPNQPQHF.

The chain has TRBV6-1 and TRBJ1-1; 9 nucleotides align to TRBD1. The CDR3 loop spans 15 amino acids. Trimming cost V 5 bases and J 1 base; bases outside gene matches: 5. Germline assignment: CDR1 MNHNS and CDR2 SASEGT. CDR3 in DNA: TGTGCCAGCAGTACCCGACAGGGGGGGAACACTGAAGCTTTCTTT. Amino acid sequence: CASSTRQGGNTEAFF.

This clonotype ranks as medium-sized (0.01 to 0.1%). J is TRBJ2-3 and V is TRBV6-2 or TRBV6-3; the D gene is possibly TRBD1 (6 bases). Per the germline V gene, CDR1 is MNHEY and CDR2 is SVGEGT. V was pared by 2 bases and J by 5 bases, with 14 bases between. The CDR3 sequence is 15 residues long. The DNA of the CDR3 is TGTGCCAGCAGTTACGGGGGCGGCGTGGAAGATACGCAGTATTTT. Amino acids: CASSYGGGVEDTQYF.